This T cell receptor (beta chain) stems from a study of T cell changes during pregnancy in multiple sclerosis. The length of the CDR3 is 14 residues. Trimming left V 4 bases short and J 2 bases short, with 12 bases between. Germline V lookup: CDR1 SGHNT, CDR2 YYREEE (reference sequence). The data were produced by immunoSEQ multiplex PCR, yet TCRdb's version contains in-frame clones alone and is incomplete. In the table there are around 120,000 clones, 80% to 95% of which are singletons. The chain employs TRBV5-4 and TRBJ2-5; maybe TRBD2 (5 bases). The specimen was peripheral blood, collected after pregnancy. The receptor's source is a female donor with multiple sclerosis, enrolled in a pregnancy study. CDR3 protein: CASSRESGQETQYF. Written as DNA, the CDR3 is TGTGCCAGCAGCCGCGAATCGGGGCAAGAGACCCAGTACTTC.